This is a list of T cell receptor beta chains from one sample in a study of T cells after yellow fever vaccination. TCRdb passed the 5' RACE reads through MiXCR, listing each CDR3 protein once. The sample lists around 400,000 distinct CDR3 sequences, approximately 10% occurring once. The material was PBMCs, obtained on the day of the first yellow fever vaccination. These receptors all stem from a man younger than 30 who received the YFV17D yellow fever vaccine. The CDR3 runs from the conserved cysteine through the conserved F or W. The order of the fields is clone size, J gene, D gene, V gene, CDR3 protein, CDR3 DNA. D genes are given only for firm matches. Rows may omit the clone size; those that give it use once, few, many or a size class.

many TRBJ1-2 - TRBV30 CAWKRDRPYGYTF TGTGCCTGGAAACGAGACCGCCCCTATGGCTACACCTTC
- TRBJ2-1 TRBD2 TRBV20-1 CSAPGLAGGEQFF TGCAGTGCCCCGGGGCTAGCGGGGGGTGAGCAGTTCTTC
many TRBJ2-1 - TRBV5-1 CASSLSSGSEQFF TGCGCCAGCAGCTTGTCATCGGGGAGTGAGCAGTTCTTC
- TRBJ2-3 TRBD1 TRBV5-4 CASSSRTGWGTDTQYF TGTGCCAGCAGCTCTCGGACAGGGTGGGGCACAGATACGCAGTATTTT
- TRBJ2-7 - TRBV19 CASSIAQGLRDEQYF TGTGCCAGTAGTATAGCCCAGGGGTTAAGGGACGAGCAGTACTTC
few TRBJ1-6 - TRBV15 CATSIRSSYNSPLHF TGTGCCACCAGCATTCGGAGCTCCTATAATTCACCCCTCCACTTT
- TRBJ2-1 - TRBV20-1 CSAEAKYNEQFF TGCAGTGCCGAGGCGAAATACAATGAGCAGTTCTTC
few TRBJ2-2 - TRBV20-1 CSARGINTGELFF TGCAGTGCTAGAGGGATTAACACCGGGGAGCTGTTTTTT
- TRBJ1-2 - TRBV15 CATREGNYGYTF TGTGCCACCAGGGAAGGGAACTATGGCTACACCTTC
few TRBJ2-3 - TRBV9 CASSVLGDTQYF TGTGCCAGCAGCGTACTAGGAGATACGCAGTATTTT
- TRBJ2-1 - TRBV4-1 CASSGGPRGYNEQFF TGCGCCAGCAGCGGGGGACCAAGGGGCTACAATGAGCAGTTCTTC
- TRBJ1-1 - TRBV20-1 CSARDPDRITEAFF TGCAGTGCTAGAGATCCGGACAGAATCACTGAAGCTTTCTTT
- TRBJ2-5 - TRBV9 CASSSGSRGRETQYF TGTGCCAGCAGCTCCGGGTCCCGAGGACGGGAGACCCAGTACTTC
- TRBJ2-2 - TRBV5-4 CASSPTARTEYGELFF TGTGCCAGCAGCCCAACAGCCCGGACGGAATACGGGGAGCTGTTTTTT
few TRBJ1-2 - TRBV14 CASSLVLDYGYTF TGTGCCAGCAGCCTGGTCCTGGACTATGGCTACACCTTC
few TRBJ1-4 - TRBV6-1 CASSDAGITTNEKLFF TGTGCCAGCAGTGACGCAGGGATCACAACTAATGAAAAACTGTTTTTT
- TRBJ2-5 TRBD2 TRBV9 CASSVGSGVQETQYF TGTGCCAGCAGCGTAGGCAGCGGGGTCCAAGAGACCCAGTACTTC
- TRBJ2-1 TRBD1 TRBV4-3 CASSPGIDRGSYNEQFF TGCGCCAGCAGCCCGGGGATCGACAGGGGATCCTACAATGAGCAGTTCTTC
- TRBJ1-1 - TRBV3-1 CASSQDGGRVNTEAFF TGTGCCAGCAGCCAAGACGGCGGGCGGGTGAACACTGAAGCTTTCTTT
few TRBJ2-5 TRBD2 TRBV5-4 CASSLVPLAVETQYF TGTGCCAGCAGCTTGGTTCCTCTAGCGGTTGAGACCCAGTACTTC
few TRBJ1-3 - TRBV7-3 CASSPFSGGQGNTIYF TGTGCCAGCAGCCCGTTCAGTGGAGGGCAGGGAAACACCATATATTTT
many TRBJ2-1 TRBD2 TRBV20-1 CSVLSGGAYNEQFF TGCAGTGTTCTTAGCGGGGGGGCCTACAATGAGCAGTTCTTC
many TRBJ2-7 - TRBV7-2 CASSLSGPYEQYF TGTGCCAGCAGCTTAAGCGGTCCCTACGAGCAGTACTTC
few TRBJ2-7 - TRBV5-1 CASGPTGNRGSEQYF TGCGCCAGCGGACCTACCGGGAATCGGGGCTCCGAGCAGTACTTC
many TRBJ2-3 - TRBV5-1 CASSPRSGWRLITDTQYF TGCGCCAGCAGCCCTCGATCTGGGTGGAGGCTTATCACAGATACGCAGTATTTT
many TRBJ2-2 - TRBV6-4 CASSPRDTGELFF TGTGCCAGCAGTCCCCGGGACACCGGGGAGCTGTTTTTT
- TRBJ2-1 TRBD1 TRBV9 CASSVRQGANEQFF TGTGCCAGCAGCGTACGACAGGGGGCCAATGAGCAGTTCTTC
few TRBJ1-2 - TRBV11-1 CASSSNSYGYTF TGTGCCAGCAGCTCCAACAGCTATGGCTACACCTTC
- TRBJ2-2 TRBD2 TRBV12-3/TRBV12-4 CASSSAGVSTGELFF TGTGCCAGCAGTTCAGCGGGGGTGAGCACCGGGGAGCTGTTTTTT
- TRBJ1-1 - TRBV7-9 CASSLVSAWDTEAFF TGTGCCAGCAGCTTAGTGTCCGCCTGGGACACTGAAGCTTTCTTT
- TRBJ1-1 - TRBV28 CASRANRDKTFMNTEAFF TGTGCCAGCAGGGCAAACCGGGACAAGACTTTCATGAACACTGAAGCTTTCTTT
- TRBJ2-2 - TRBV5-1 CASSREGDTGELFF TGCGCCAGCAGCCGGGAAGGGGACACCGGGGAGCTGTTTTTT
many TRBJ2-2 TRBD2 TRBV12-3/TRBV12-4 CASRRGLVDTGELFF TGTGCCAGCAGACGAGGACTAGTGGACACCGGGGAGCTGTTTTTT
many TRBJ1-1 TRBD1 TRBV12-3/TRBV12-4 CASSSGQGITEAFF TGTGCCAGCAGTTCCGGACAGGGTATCACTGAAGCTTTCTTT
- TRBJ2-2 - TRBV29-1 CSVGRLATGELFF TGCAGCGTGGGGAGGCTTGCCACCGGGGAGCTGTTTTTT
few TRBJ2-7 - TRBV7-2 CASSLSGLGTYEQYF TGTGCCAGCAGCTTATCCGGACTTGGAACCTACGAGCAGTACTTC
- TRBJ2-7 TRBD2 TRBV4-1 CASSQGGLAAYEQYF TGCGCCAGCAGCCAGGGGGGACTAGCTGCCTACGAGCAGTACTTC
- TRBJ2-1 TRBD2 TRBV7-9 CASSLPIRTSLPSEQFF TGTGCCAGCAGCTTACCCATCCGGACTAGCCTACCCTCTGAGCAGTTCTTC
few TRBJ1-5 - TRBV7-9 CASSLDVQRAQPQHF TGTGCCAGCAGCTTAGACGTCCAAAGGGCCCAGCCCCAGCATTTT
- TRBJ1-3 - TRBV7-2 CASSLVLSSGNTIYF TGTGCCAGCAGCTTAGTTCTAAGCTCTGGAAACACCATATATTTT
- TRBJ2-3 - TRBV20-1 CSAQRPGKGPTDTQYF TGCAGTGCCCAGCGTCCCGGGAAAGGACCCACAGATACGCAGTATTTT
many TRBJ2-2 - TRBV14 CASSQYGLRAPTGELFF TGTGCCAGCAGCCAATACGGCCTCAGAGCACCGACCGGGGAGCTGTTTTTT
- TRBJ1-1 - TRBV19 CASSSRNTEAFF TGTGCCAGTAGTAGCAGAAACACTGAAGCTTTCTTT
- TRBJ2-4 TRBD1 TRBV5-1 CASSLGQGWDIQYF TGCGCCAGCAGCCTGGGACAGGGCTGGGACATTCAGTACTTC
few TRBJ1-1 - TRBV12-3/TRBV12-4 CASSVRPRGTEAFF TGTGCCAGCAGTGTCCGTCCCCGAGGGACTGAAGCTTTCTTT
few TRBJ2-3 - TRBV18 CASSVVLTSTDTQYF TGTGCCAGCTCGGTCGTTCTAACGAGCACAGATACGCAGTATTTT
many TRBJ1-5 - TRBV10-2 CASSESPGNSNQPQHF TGCGCCAGCAGTGAGTCCCCGGGGAATAGCAATCAGCCCCAGCATTTT
few TRBJ2-7 - TRBV9 CASSVRGDTYEQYF TGTGCCAGCAGCGTCCGGGGGGACACCTACGAGCAGTACTTC
few TRBJ2-2 - TRBV4-3 CASSQDRTRPGELFF TGCGCCAGCAGCCAAGACCGAACCCGTCCCGGGGAGCTGTTTTTT
few TRBJ2-1 TRBD1 TRBV14 CASSQGENRGRYYNEQFF TGTGCCAGCAGCCAAGGAGAGAACAGGGGAAGGTACTACAATGAGCAGTTCTTC
- TRBJ2-3 TRBD1 TRBV19 CASSVMGQGTDTQYF TGTGCCAGTAGTGTTATGGGACAGGGCACAGATACGCAGTATTTT
few TRBJ1-3 - TRBV9 CASSEGRGSGNTIYF TGTGCCAGCAGCGAAGGTCGGGGCTCTGGAAACACCATATATTTT
- TRBJ2-2 - TRBV28 CASSPDLNTGELFF TGTGCCAGCAGCCCCGACTTAAACACCGGGGAGCTGTTTTTT
many TRBJ2-1 TRBD1 TRBV4-2 CASSQQQGAYRNEQFF TGTGCCAGCAGCCAACAACAGGGGGCATATAGGAATGAGCAGTTCTTC
many TRBJ2-7 - TRBV7-2 CASSLVNEQYF TGTGCCAGCAGCTTAGTTAACGAGCAGTACTTC
- TRBJ2-3 - TRBV7-2 CASSLKLGSAQTQYF TGTGCCAGCAGCTTAAAGCTCGGGTCAGCCCAGACGCAGTATTTT